This is a list of T cell receptor beta chains from one sample in a study of blood T cell repertoires in COVID-19. TCRdb's copy holds only in-frame clones and misses some; the assay was immunoSEQ multiplex PCR. Here the sample spans about 190,000 clones, about 83% being singletons. Source material: peripheral blood. Source of these receptors: a woman in her 70s with active or convalescent COVID-19. Both conserved end residues are part of each CDR3.

v_call,j_call,cdr3_aa
TRBV15,TRBJ1-1,CATSRASLGGGTEAFF
TRBV18,TRBJ1-1,CASSQDRLNTEAFF
TRBV29-1,TRBJ2-6,CSVDFQHSGANVLTF
TRBV20-1,TRBJ2-3,CSAESTDTQYF
TRBV12-3/TRBV12-4,TRBJ2-4,CASGIQGGIQYF
TRBV19,TRBJ2-7,CASSISGTGVYEQYF
TRBV18,TRBJ2-7,CASSPQIYEQYF
TRBV2,TRBJ2-5,CASRKGTDWETQYF
TRBV6-6,TRBJ1-3,CASSDSYSGNTIYF
TRBV4-1,TRBJ2-1,CASSPSGSDNEQFF
TRBV9,TRBJ2-5,CASSVDWQETQYF
TRBV10-3,TRBJ1-2,CAISGRQGAGYGYTF
TRBV9,TRBJ1-3,CASSEDSFSGNTIYF
TRBV2,TRBJ2-2,CASSRPRTGELFF
TRBV3-1/TRBV3-2,TRBJ2-7,CASSQWAGTSKYEQYF
TRBV7-2,TRBJ2-1,CASRPPRPGQGVARQFF
TRBV6-1,TRBJ1-2,CASSEWDRGYTF
TRBV6-2/TRBV6-3,TRBJ1-2,CASSYSSISGYTF
TRBV9,TRBJ1-5,CASSPIRGQGKNQPQHF
TRBV12-3/TRBV12-4,TRBJ2-2,CASSPFSGELFF
TRBV7-9,TRBJ2-3,CASSLNWGRAMDTQYF
TRBV28,TRBJ2-7,CASSLPSGPGEQYF
TRBV18,TRBJ2-3,CASSPTSGSTDTQYF
TRBV29-1,TRBJ1-1,CSVEREGTEAFF
TRBV19,TRBJ1-1,CASSRRGKDLLTNTEAFF
TRBV5-6,TRBJ1-1,CASSLGSGQGASNTEAFF
TRBV6-4,TRBJ2-3,CASSRDRGSTDTQYF
TRBV2,TRBJ2-1,CASRGAAYNEQFF
TRBV28,TRBJ1-1,CASRTTGDTEAFF
TRBV2,TRBJ1-1,CASSESGGLTEAFF
TRBV6-5,TRBJ2-5,CASRPTGTGETQYF
TRBV27,TRBJ2-1,CASSSDRAYNEQFF
TRBV2,TRBJ1-5,CASTPGLGNQPQHF
TRBV9,TRBJ1-1,CASSPDEGSEAFF
TRBV10-3,TRBJ1-1,CAISESGGILNTEAFF
TRBV19,TRBJ1-5,CASFNPQGPNQPQHF
TRBV10-3,TRBJ2-1,CAMRDSSYNEQFF
TRBV10-1,TRBJ2-1,CASSESLGLAAHEQFF
TRBV24-1,TRBJ2-1,CATSDPGQGARGEQFF
TRBV13,TRBJ1-3,CASSTRQGGNTIYF
TRBV5-1,TRBJ2-1,CASSLMSGGGNEQFF
TRBV27,TRBJ1-6,CASSFSTGPLNSPLHF
TRBV2,TRBJ1-2,CASSEALQGNYGYTF
TRBV5-3,TRBJ2-1,CARSFRADDDRSPHKTYNEQFF
TRBV7-3,TRBJ2-3,CASSRDGQTTDTQYF
TRBV28,TRBJ2-5,CASSFVGQGGGETQYF
TRBV7-9,TRBJ2-7,CASSLSGGRAVYEQYF
TRBV19,TRBJ2-1,CASSTWGGGGGYNEQFF
TRBV7-8,TRBJ1-5,CASSLAGRGLNQPQHF
TRBV28,TRBJ2-2,CASSFGGTNTGELFF
TRBV28,TRBJ1-1,CASSLWWGDTEAFF
TRBV7-9,TRBJ2-1,CASSLYGTETYNEQFF
TRBV5-1,TRBJ2-5,CASSLGAQGLQTQYF